Presented here are 9 T cell receptor beta chains from one specimen sequenced in a study of blood T cell repertoires in COVID-19. Clones were read by immunoSEQ multiplex PCR, and TCRdb kept only the in-frame ones, dropping some. The sample consists of about 150,000 clones, around 90% of them appearing once. Source material: peripheral blood. All receptors come from a human donor with COVID-19, enrolled during active disease. The donor label of this sample is uncertain.

V and J are TRBV4-1 and TRBJ2-5, with 8 positions matching TRBD1. The CDR3 runs to 15 residues. Germline lookup yields CDR1 MGHRA and CDR2 YSYEKL. With V trimmed by 5 bases and J by 4 bases, 9 bases remained unmatched. The CDR3 nucleotides are TGCGCCAGCAGCGCACAGGGGACAGGAGGAGAGACCCAGTACTTC. This translates into CASSAQGTGGETQYF.

The V gene is TRBV7-9, the J gene TRBJ2-7, with D perhaps TRBD2 (6 bases). Germline-derived CDR1 and CDR2 are SEHNR and FQNEAQ (reference sequence). V lost 7 bases and J lost 3, with 16 bases in between. The CDR3 has 14 residues. This CDR3 is CASTDPRGSYEQYF. The CDR3 bases are TGTGCCAGCACTGACCCCCGGGGGAGCTACGAGCAGTACTTC.

This clone was seen only once. The chain joins TRBV4-2 to TRBJ2-3; possibly TRBD1 for D (6 bases). The CDR3 sequence is 14 residues long. Trimming removed 1 base at V and 2 bases at J, with 7 bases between. The germline V gene encodes CDR1 LGHNA and CDR2 YNFKEQ. CDR3 loop: CASSQGGPTDTQYF. The CDR3 DNA reads TGTGCCAGCAGCCAAGGGGGGCCCACAGATACGCAGTATTTT.

The table lists this clone with a few counts. V and J are TRBV7-2 and TRBJ1-2, with 8 bases identical to TRBD1. Trimming took 5 bases from V and 4 from J; bases not matched to a gene: 12. This CDR3 has 16 amino acids. The V gene's germline CDR1 is SGHTA and CDR2 FQGNSA. The CDR3 DNA is TGTGCCAGCAGCCCGGCCCAGGGGGCACGGGGCTATGGCTACACCTTC. Its translation is CASSPAQGARGYGYTF.

Concerning this clone: At one boundary the junction diverges from the germline segment, which might be a read error. The chain employs TRBV7-3 and TRBJ2-6; TRBD1 aligns across 8 bases. Germline assignment: CDR1 SGHTA and CDR2 FQGTGA. CDR3 length: 15 residues. The CDR3 reads CASSSGTGVASVLTF. In DNA, the CDR3 is TGTGCCAGCAGCTCAGGGACAGGAGTAGCCAGCGTCCTGACTTTC.

This clone came up once. V usage is TRBV5-1 and J usage is TRBJ1-1; D possibly corresponds to TRBD1 (5 bases). Trimming removed 7 bases from V and 1 base from J, with 14 bases in between. Germline assignment: CDR1 SGHRS and CDR2 YFSETQ. This CDR3 spans 14 amino acids. The CDR3 DNA is TGCGCCAGCGCATTGCGGGGGGAGAACACTGAAGCTTTCTTT. Protein sequence: CASALRGENTEAFF.

This chain connects TRBV6-5 to TRBJ2-2, with D possibly being TRBD1 (5 bases). The germline V and J ends were trimmed by 6 bases and 3 bases, with 14 bases remaining between them. CDR3 size: 15 residues. Germline V lookup: CDR1 MNHEY, CDR2 SVGAGI. The CDR3 spells CASRQDSLYTGELFF. As DNA, the CDR3 is TGTGCCAGCAGGCAAGACAGCCTTTACACCGGGGAGCTGTTTTTT.

The CDR3 region is CASSTGYNSPLHF. Here the CDR3 DNA reads TGTGCCAGCAGCACAGGGTATAATTCACCCCTCCACTTT. The chain links TRBV6-6 to TRBJ1-6; a possible D gene is TRBD1 (6 bases). This CDR3 region has 13 residues. The V end was cut by 6 bases, the J end by 4 bases, with 7 bases between. CDR1 MNHNY and CDR2 SVGAGI come from the germline V gene (reference sequence).

This clone was counted a single time. V gene TRBV7-3 combines with J gene TRBJ2-1; TRBD1 matches at 8 bases. J lost 9 bases, V lost 5 bases, and 6 bases had no gene match. This CDR3 region has 13 residues. CDR1 SGHTA and CDR2 FQGTGA come from the germline V gene. CDR3 region: CASSPGQGSEQFF. CDR3 coding DNA: TGTGCCAGCAGCCCCGGACAGGGCAGTGAGCAGTTCTTC.